This T cell receptor (beta chain) came from a study of blood T cell repertoires in COVID-19. Authors' data handling: It was from reference gene primer amplification that nucleated cell counts were estimated. Clones were sequenced by immunoSEQ multiplex PCR, and TCRdb holds only the in-frame ones, with some missing. D and trimming come from the DNA, and the V and J calls and clone size come from that table. This sample has more than 400,000 clones, with about nine tenths found just once. Germline assignment: CDR1 MNHEY and CDR2 SMNVEV (reference sequence). J was trimmed by 1 base and V by 8 bases; bases with no gene match: 3. The CDR3 totals 14 residues. Participants were aged roughly 18 to 90 years from about two dozen US areas.

The TCR originated in a woman under 30 who had recovered from COVID-19. This chain joins TRBV27 and TRBJ1-2, with 11 bases fitting TRBD1. The sequenced sample was PBMCs or T cells enriched from blood (not recorded which). CDR3 protein: CASRGTGGNYGYTF. The DNA of the CDR3 is TGTGCCAGCCGAGGGACAGGGGGTAACTATGGCTACACCTTC.